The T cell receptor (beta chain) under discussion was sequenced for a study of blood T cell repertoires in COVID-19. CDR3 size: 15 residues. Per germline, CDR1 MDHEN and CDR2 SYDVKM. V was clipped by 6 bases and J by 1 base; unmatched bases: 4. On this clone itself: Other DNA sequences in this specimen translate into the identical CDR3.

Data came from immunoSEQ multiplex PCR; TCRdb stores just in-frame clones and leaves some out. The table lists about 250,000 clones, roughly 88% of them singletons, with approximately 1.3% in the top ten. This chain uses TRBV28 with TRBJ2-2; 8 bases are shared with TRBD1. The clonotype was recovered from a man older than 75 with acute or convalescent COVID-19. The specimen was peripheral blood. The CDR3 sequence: CASSSGTGNTGELFF. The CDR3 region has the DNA TGTGCCAGCAGCTCTGGGACAGGGAACACCGGGGAGCTGTTTTTT.